This TCR beta chain is drawn from a study of blood T cell repertoires in COVID-19. Generated by immunoSEQ multiplex PCR, the TCRdb table keeps only in-frame clones and is missing some. The repertoire has around 250,000 clones, around nine tenths of them found once; the top ten carry roughly 1.6%. The germline V and J ends were trimmed by 6 bases and 4 bases, with 20 bases remaining between them. The CDR3 covers 16 residues. Germline V lookup: CDR1 SGHVS, CDR2 FQNEAQ. The clonotype originates from a woman aged 60-75 years who had recovered from COVID-19. This rearrangement joins TRBV7-8 to TRBJ2-3; the D gene is possibly TRBD2 (6 bases). Sequencing was carried out using peripheral blood. CDR3 protein: CASRPTGAGKADTQYF. The CDR3 nucleotides read TGTGCCAGCAGACCAACGGGAGCAGGGAAGGCAGATACGCAGTATTTT.